The rows below give T cell receptor beta chains drawn from one sample of a study of a mutant IDH1 vaccine in newly diagnosed glioma. Repertoires were generated with immunoSEQ multiplex PCR, while TCRdb's copy carries only in-frame clones and drops some. The data contain 30,000 to 40,000 clones, just under 90% of them singletons. For these TCRs, the target antigens are not known. The sample was PBMCs, taken from a glioma patient whose treatment included an IDH1 peptide vaccine. These receptors were collected from a woman aged 30 to 39 with glioma. Both conserved end residues are part of each CDR3. Fields, in order: CDR3 protein, CDR3 DNA, clone size, J gene, D gene, V gene. D genes are given only for firm matches. For some rows the clone size is stated as once, few or many, or as a class when expanded; others skip it.

CASSQFTGPNSPLHF | TGCGCCAGCAGCCAATTCACAGGGCCCAATTCACCCCTCCACTTT | . | TRBJ1-6 | . | TRBV4-1
CASSIGPFMTVDEAFF | TGTGCCAGTAGTATAGGCCCCTTTATGACGGTGGATGAAGCTTTCTTT | . | TRBJ1-1 | . | TRBV19
CASSSRFYGYTF | TGTGCCAGCAGTTCACGGTTCTATGGCTACACCTTC | . | TRBJ1-2 | . | TRBV6-5
CASSQEGNRGFDEQFF | TGCGCCAGCAGCCAAGAGGGTAACAGGGGATTTGATGAGCAGTTCTTC | . | TRBJ2-1 | TRBD1 | TRBV4-3
CASRHEGGLDEQYF | TGTGCCAGTAGACACGAAGGGGGCCTGGACGAGCAGTACTTC | medium-sized | TRBJ2-7 | TRBD1 | TRBV27
CASSLDSSGNTIYF | TGTGCCAGCAGTTTGGACAGCTCTGGAAACACCATATATTTT | . | TRBJ1-3 | . | TRBV6-5
CASSLAPQGDYGYTF | TGTGCCAGCAGCTTAGCCCCACAGGGGGACTATGGCTACACCTTC | . | TRBJ1-2 | TRBD1 | TRBV7-6
CASSLGGFWVPGYGYTF | TGTGCCAGCAGCTTAGGCGGGTTTTGGGTTCCCGGCTATGGCTACACCTTC | . | TRBJ1-2 | . | TRBV7-8
CASSLEMARNTLNQPQHF | TGTGCCAGCAGCTTAGAGATGGCAAGGAATACGCTCAATCAGCCCCAGCATTTT | . | TRBJ1-5 | . | TRBV7-8
CASSDLAGGTDTQYF | TGTGCCAGCAGTGACCTAGCGGGGGGCACAGATACGCAGTATTTT | few | TRBJ2-3 | TRBD2 | TRBV2
CSVRQFSSYEQYF | TGCAGCGTTCGACAGTTCAGCTCCTACGAGCAGTACTTC | once | TRBJ2-7 | . | TRBV29-1
CASIMGGQKDTEAFF | TGTGCCAGCATCATGGGGGGGCAAAAGGACACTGAAGCTTTCTTT | . | TRBJ1-1 | . | TRBV6-6
CASNLEQGPYNEQFF | TGCGCCAGCAATTTAGAACAGGGTCCCTACAATGAGCAGTTCTTC | few | TRBJ2-1 | . | TRBV5-1
CASSYSSVPRETQYF | TGTGCCAGCAGTTACTCGAGTGTCCCGAGGGAGACCCAGTACTTC | . | TRBJ2-5 | . | TRBV6-5
CASSQGRARGSYEQYF | TGCGCCAGCAGCCAAGGGAGGGCCAGGGGGTCCTACGAGCAGTACTTC | . | TRBJ2-7 | . | TRBV4-1